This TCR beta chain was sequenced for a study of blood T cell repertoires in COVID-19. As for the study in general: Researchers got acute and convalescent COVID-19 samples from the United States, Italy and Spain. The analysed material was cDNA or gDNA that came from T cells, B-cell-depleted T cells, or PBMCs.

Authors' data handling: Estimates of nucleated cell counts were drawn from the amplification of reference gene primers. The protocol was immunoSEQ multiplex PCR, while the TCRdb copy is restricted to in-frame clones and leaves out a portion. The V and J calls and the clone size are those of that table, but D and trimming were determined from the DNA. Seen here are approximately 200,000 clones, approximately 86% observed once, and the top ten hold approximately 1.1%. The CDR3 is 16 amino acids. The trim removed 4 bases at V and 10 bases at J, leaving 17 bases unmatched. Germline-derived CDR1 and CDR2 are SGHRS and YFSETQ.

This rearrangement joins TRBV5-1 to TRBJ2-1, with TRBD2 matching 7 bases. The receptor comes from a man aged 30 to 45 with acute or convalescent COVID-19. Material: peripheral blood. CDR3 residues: CASSRAGQSLGGEQFF. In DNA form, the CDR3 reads TGCGCCAGCAGCCGCGCCGGGCAGTCTCTCGGGGGGGAGCAGTTCTTC.